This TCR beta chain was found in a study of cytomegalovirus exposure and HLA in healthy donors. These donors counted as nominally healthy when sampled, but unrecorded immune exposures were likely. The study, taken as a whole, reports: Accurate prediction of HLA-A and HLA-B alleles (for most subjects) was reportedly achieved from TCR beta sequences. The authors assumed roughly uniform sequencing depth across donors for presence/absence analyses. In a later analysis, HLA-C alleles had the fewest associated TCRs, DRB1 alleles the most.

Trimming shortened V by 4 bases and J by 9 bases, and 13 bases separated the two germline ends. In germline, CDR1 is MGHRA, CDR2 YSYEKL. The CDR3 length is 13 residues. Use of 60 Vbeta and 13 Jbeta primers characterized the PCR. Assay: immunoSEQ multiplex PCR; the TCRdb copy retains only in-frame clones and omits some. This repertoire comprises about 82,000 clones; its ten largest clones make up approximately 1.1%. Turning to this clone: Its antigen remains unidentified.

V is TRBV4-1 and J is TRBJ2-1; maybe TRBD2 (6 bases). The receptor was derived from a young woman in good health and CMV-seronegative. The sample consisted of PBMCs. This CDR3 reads CASSLIGLPEQFF. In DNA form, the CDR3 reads TGCGCCAGCAGCCTGATCGGACTACCTGAGCAGTTCTTC.